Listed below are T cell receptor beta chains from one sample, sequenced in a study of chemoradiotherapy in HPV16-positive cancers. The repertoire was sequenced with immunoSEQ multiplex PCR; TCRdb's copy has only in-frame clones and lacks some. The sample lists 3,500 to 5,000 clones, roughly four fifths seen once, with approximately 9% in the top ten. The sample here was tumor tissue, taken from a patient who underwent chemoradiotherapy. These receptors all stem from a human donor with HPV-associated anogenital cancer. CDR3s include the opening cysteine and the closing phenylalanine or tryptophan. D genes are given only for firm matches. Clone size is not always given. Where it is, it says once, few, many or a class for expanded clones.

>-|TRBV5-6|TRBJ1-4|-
TGTGCCAGCAGCCTTCGGACATTCCAGCCGAATGAAAAACTGTTTTTT
CASSLRTFQPNEKLFF
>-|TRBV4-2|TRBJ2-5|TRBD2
TGTGCCAGCAGCCAAGAGCGGGGGGGCCAAGAGACCCAGTACTTC
CASSQERGGQETQYF
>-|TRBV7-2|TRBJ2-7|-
TGTGCCAGCAGCTTAAATCTGAGGGGCGCCGAGCAGTACTTC
CASSLNLRGAEQYF
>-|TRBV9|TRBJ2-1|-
TGTGCCAGCAGCACTCACGGACAGCCCCCTTACAATGAGCAGTTCTTC
CASSTHGQPPYNEQFF
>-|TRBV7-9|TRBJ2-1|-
TGTGCCAGCAGCTTAGTGGGACTTAACAATGAGCAGTTCTTC
CASSLVGLNNEQFF
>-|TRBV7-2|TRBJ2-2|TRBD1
TGTGCCAGCAGAAGACAGGGTGAGGGGACCGGGGAGCTGTTTTTT
CASRRQGEGTGELFF
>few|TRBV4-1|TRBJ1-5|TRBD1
TGCGCCAGCAGCCCGGACAGGGGCAATCAGCCCCAGCATTTT
CASSPDRGNQPQHF
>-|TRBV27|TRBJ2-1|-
TGTGCCAGCAGTTTAGGAGGGCTTGAGCAGTTCTTC
CASSLGGLEQFF
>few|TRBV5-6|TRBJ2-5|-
TGTGCCAGCAGCTTGGCCCCCCAAGAGACCCAGTACTTC
CASSLAPQETQYF
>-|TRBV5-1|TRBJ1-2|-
TGCGCCAGCAGCTTGGATTCGGCCTCCGAGGGCTACACCTTC
CASSLDSASEGYTF
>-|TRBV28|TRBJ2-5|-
TGTGCCAGCAGTCTAATTCGGACCGGGACTCCTTCAGAGACCCAGTACTTC
CASSLIRTGTPSETQYF
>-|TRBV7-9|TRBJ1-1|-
TGTGCCAGCAGCTCCCCAGGGGCCACTGAAGCTTTCTTT
CASSSPGATEAFF
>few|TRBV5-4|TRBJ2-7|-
TGTGCCAGCAGCTTTCTGATTGGGACAAGTCCCTACGAGCAGTACTTC
CASSFLIGTSPYEQYF
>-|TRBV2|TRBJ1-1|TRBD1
TGTGCCAGCGGGACAGGGGTTTGGAACACTGAAGCTTTCTTT
CASGTGVWNTEAFF
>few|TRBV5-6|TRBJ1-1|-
TGTGCCAGCAGCTTGCCGGGCAGGGCCACTGAAGCTTTCTTT
CASSLPGRATEAFF
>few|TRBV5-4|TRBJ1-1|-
TGTGCCAGCAGCCTGAGGACAGATAACACTGAAGCTTTCTTT
CASSLRTDNTEAFF
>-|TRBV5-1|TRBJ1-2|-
TGCGCCAGCAGCTATACAGATAACTATGGCTACACCTTC
CASSYTDNYGYTF
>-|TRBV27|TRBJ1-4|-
TGTGCCAGCAGTCCGGACATTTCTCTGAAAGATGAAAAACTGTTTTTT
CASSPDISLKDEKLFF
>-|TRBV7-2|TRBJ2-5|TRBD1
TGTGCCAGCAGCACTCTATACAGGGGGCAAGAGACCCAGTACTTC
CASSTLYRGQETQYF
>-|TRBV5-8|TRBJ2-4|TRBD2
TGTGCCAGCAGCTTGGAGACTGCGAGCGGGAGAAGTTTAAACATTCAGTACTTC
CASSLETASGRSLNIQYF
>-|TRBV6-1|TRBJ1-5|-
TGTGCCAGCAGTGAAGTTTCGGGAAGCAATCAGCCCCAGCATTTT
CASSEVSGSNQPQHF
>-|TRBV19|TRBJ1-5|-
TGTGCCAGTAGTATCCACAATCAGCCCCAGCATTTT
CASSIHNQPQHF
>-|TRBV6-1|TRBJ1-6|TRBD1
TGTGCCAGCAGTGAAGGACAGGGAGGGCTTTCACCCCTCCACTTT
CASSEGQGGLSPLHF
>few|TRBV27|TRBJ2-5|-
TGTGCCAGCAGTCTCCCAGCCACCGTCCAAGAGACCCAGTACTTC
CASSLPATVQETQYF
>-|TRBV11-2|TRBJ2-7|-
TGTGCCAGCAGCTTATCGCAATACGAGCAGTACTTC
CASSLSQYEQYF
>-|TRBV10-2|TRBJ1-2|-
TGCGCCAGCAGTGCTCCAGGGGTTGGTGGCTACACCTTC
CASSAPGVGGYTF
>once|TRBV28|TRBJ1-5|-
TGTGCCAGCAGTTCGCCCGTCGATCAGCCCCAGCATTTT
CASSSPVDQPQHF
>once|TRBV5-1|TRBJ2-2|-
TGCGCCAGCAGCAACCTGTTGGGTATTAACACCGGGGAGCTGTTTTTT
CASSNLLGINTGELFF
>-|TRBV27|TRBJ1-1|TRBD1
TGTGCCAGCTGGGACAGGGGAACTGAAGCTTTCTTT
CASWDRGTEAFF
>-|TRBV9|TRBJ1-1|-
TGTGCCAGCAGCTCTTTGGGGGAGGGCAGGGGCACTGAAGCTTTCTTT
CASSSLGEGRGTEAFF
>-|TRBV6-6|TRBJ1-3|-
TGTGCCAGCACCCGGCGGGTGTTGGGAGACACCATATATTTT
CASTRRVLGDTIYF
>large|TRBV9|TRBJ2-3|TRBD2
TGTGCCAGCAGCGGGGCGGGAGTTGGGTGGGATACGCAGTATTTT
CASSGAGVGWDTQYF
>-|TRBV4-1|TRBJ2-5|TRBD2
TGCGCCAGCAGCCAAGATGGTCGGGGGAGGGTAGGAGAGACCCAGTACTTC
CASSQDGRGRVGETQYF
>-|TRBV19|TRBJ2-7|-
TGTGCCAGTAGACAGGTGGGAGCCTACGAGCAGTACTTC
CASRQVGAYEQYF
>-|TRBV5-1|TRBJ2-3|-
TGCGCCAGCAGCTTGGGCAGGGGAGGGTCAGATACGCAGTATTTT
CASSLGRGGSDTQYF
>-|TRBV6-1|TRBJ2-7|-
TGTGCCAGCAGTGAAGAGGGAGGGGGCTCCTACGAGCAGTACTTC
CASSEEGGGSYEQYF
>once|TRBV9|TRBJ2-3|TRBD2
TGTGCCAGCAGCGTATGGACTAGCAGCACAGATACGCAGTATTTT
CASSVWTSSTDTQYF
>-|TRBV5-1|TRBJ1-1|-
TGCGCCAGCAGCTTATCCGGGACAATGAACACTGAAGCTTTCTTT
CASSLSGTMNTEAFF
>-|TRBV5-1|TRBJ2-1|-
TGCGCCAGCAGCGCTCAAGGGGATGAGCAGTTCTTC
CASSAQGDEQFF
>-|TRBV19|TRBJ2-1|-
TGTGCCAGTAGTATGAAGCGGGCCGACAATGAGCAGTTCTTC
CASSMKRADNEQFF
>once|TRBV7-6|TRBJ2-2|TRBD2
TGTGCCAGCAGGCCTAGCGGGGGCACCGGGGAGCTGTTTTTT
CASRPSGGTGELFF
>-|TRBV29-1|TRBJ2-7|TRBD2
TGCAGCGTTGAAGATCAGGGGCGGGGGGGCAGACAGTACTTC
CSVEDQGRGGRQYF
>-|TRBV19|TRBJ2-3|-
TGTGCCAGTAAACAGGGTCCTAGCACAGATACGCAGTATTTT
CASKQGPSTDTQYF
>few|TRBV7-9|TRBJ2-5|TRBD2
TGTGCCAGCAGCCCTAGCGGGGGGGATGAGACCCAGTACTTC
CASSPSGGDETQYF
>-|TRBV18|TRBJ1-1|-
TGTGCCAGCTCACCATCCGGGTGGGACACTGAAGCTTTCTTT
CASSPSGWDTEAFF
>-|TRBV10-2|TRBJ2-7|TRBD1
TGCGCCAGCAGTGAGCCTCAGTCCCGGGACAGGGAGGAGCAGTACTTC
CASSEPQSRDREEQYF
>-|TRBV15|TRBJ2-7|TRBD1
TGTGCCACCAGCAGGGGCAGGGGGCGGCGTGAGCAGTACTTC
CATSRGRGRREQYF